What follows are 21 T cell receptor beta chains derived from one specimen sequenced in a study of cytomegalovirus exposure and HLA in healthy donors. The PCR employed 60 Vbeta primers together with 13 Jbeta primers. Assay used: immunoSEQ multiplex PCR; TCRdb lists only in-frame clones, some missing. The sample carries 130,000 or so clones, around two thirds recorded once. Sequences were obtained from PBMCs. The receptors come from a man aged 18 to 30 in good health and CMV-seropositive.

The V call is TRBV5-1, the J call TRBJ1-1, with 7 bases that match TRBD1. This CDR3 has 13 residues. V gave up 4 bases and J gave up 1 base; unmatched junction bases: 1. CDR1 and CDR2 (germline): SGHRS, YFSETQ. The CDR3 sequence is CASSGQENTEAFF. The CDR3 bases are TGCGCCAGCAGCGGACAGGAGAACACTGAAGCTTTCTTT.

The CDR3 is CASRVSGTGGTEAFF. CDR3 nucleotides: TGTGCCAGCAGAGTATCCGGGACAGGGGGCACTGAAGCTTTCTTT. The V and J genes are TRBV2 and TRBJ1-1, with TRBD1 matching 11 bases. The V segment lost 6 bases and the J segment 4 bases; nucleotides outside the gene matches: 7. The CDR3 extends over 15 amino acids. Germline V gene lookup returns CDR1 SNHLY and CDR2 FYNNEI.

The chain has TRBV29-1 and TRBJ1-1; 8 bases map to TRBD1. CDR1 is SQVTM and CDR2 is ANQGSEA in the germline V gene. This CDR3 is 14 amino acids long. The J segment lost 1 base and the V segment lost 2 bases, leaving 3 bases of the junction unmatched. This chain's CDR3 is CSVEPGGGNTEAFF. Here the CDR3 DNA reads TGCAGCGTTGAACCAGGGGGCGGGAACACTGAAGCTTTCTTT.

The rearrangement links TRBV5-1 to TRBJ1-1; 11 bases map to TRBD1. CDR1 and CDR2 from the germline V gene are SGHRS and YFSETQ. V lost 4 bases and J lost 4; bases outside the gene matches: 12. The CDR3 runs to 17 residues. CDR3 in DNA: TGCGCCAGCAGCCCCCAAGGACAGGGGGCAGGGAGCACTGAAGCTTTCTTT. Residues: CASSPQGQGAGSTEAFF. The variable domain in full, with the rest retrieved from reference TRBV5-1 and TRBJ1-1, is KAGVTQTPRYLIKTRGQQVTLSCSPISGHRSVSWYQQTPGQGLQFLFEYFSETQRNKGNFPGRFSGRQFSNSRSEMNVSTLELGDSALYLCASSPQGQGAGSTEAFFGQGTRLTVV.

This clone has only a few counts. This rearrangement joins TRBV7-6 to TRBJ1-1, with 7 bases lining up with TRBD1. Trimming removed 5 bases from V and 11 bases from J; junction bases left unmatched: 11. The germline V gene encodes CDR1 SGHVS and CDR2 FNYEAQ. CDR3 size: 13 residues. The CDR3 DNA follows: TGTGCCAGCAGCCCAGAGGGGGCGTGGGAGGCTTTCTTT. The encoded protein is CASSPEGAWEAFF.

V usage is TRBV27 and J usage is TRBJ2-5; 7 bases map to TRBD1. The CDR3 has 13 residues. In germline, CDR1 is MNHEY, CDR2 SMNVEV (reference sequence). The trim removed 5 bases at V and 7 bases at J, leaving 7 bases unmatched. CDR3 region: CASSTTGRGTQYF. The CDR3 DNA reads TGTGCCAGCAGTACGACAGGGCGAGGGACCCAGTACTTC.

This clone occurred a few times. The chain couples TRBV4-3 to TRBJ1-4; possibly TRBD1 for D (5 bases). V lost 4 bases and J lost 10, with 10 bases in between. CDR3 length equals 12 residues. Germline lookup yields CDR1 LGHNA and CDR2 YSLEER. The CDR3 here is CASSPGRGKLFF. DNA for the CDR3: TGCGCCAGCAGCCCGGGGAGGGGAAAACTGTTTTTT.

This sequence joins TRBV27 and TRBJ1-2, with D perhaps TRBD1 (5 bases). The CDR3 contains 16 residues. V was trimmed by 2 bases and J by 1 base, leaving 14 bases between them. Germline loops: CDR1 MNHEY, CDR2 SMNVEV (reference sequence). The CDR3 region is CASSLIFRASNYGYTF. CDR3 sequence (DNA): TGTGCCAGCAGTTTAATATTCAGGGCCAGTAACTATGGCTACACCTTC.

CDR3 nucleotides: TGTGCCAGCAGTTATACGACAAACTCCTACAATGAGCAGTTCTTC. This sequence encodes CASSYTTNSYNEQFF. The chain is built from TRBV6-6 and TRBJ2-1, with D uncertain. V lost 3 bases and J lost 0, with 9 bases in between. The CDR3 runs 15 residues. Germline CDR1 and CDR2: MNHNY and SVGAGI (reference sequence).

J is TRBJ2-7 and V is TRBV9, with 8 bases matching TRBD1. Germline assignment: CDR1 SGDLS and CDR2 YYNGEE. The CDR3 runs to 13 residues. J lost 5 bases, V lost 4 bases, and 5 bases had no gene match. CDR3 coding DNA: TGTGCCAGCAGCTTGGACAGGGAACACGAGCAGTACTTC. Encoded protein: CASSLDREHEQYF.

This clone was seen a few times. The CDR3 DNA reads as TGCAGCGTTGAAGACCAAATCGGCTCCTACGAGCAGTACTTC. This encodes CSVEDQIGSYEQYF. The chain links TRBV29-1 to TRBJ2-7, with D hard to call. Trimming stripped 0 bases from V and 0 bases from J, with 9 bases between. The germline V gene encodes CDR1 SQVTM and CDR2 ANQGSEA. The CDR3 loop spans 14 amino acids.

This chain connects TRBV18 to TRBJ1-1; D is ambiguous. V shed 1 base and J shed 0 bases, with 9 bases lying between them. The CDR3 sequence is 15 residues long. Germline assignment: CDR1 KGHSH and CDR2 LQKENI. CDR3 DNA: TGTGCCAGCTCACCACAGCACACTATGAACACTGAAGCTTTCTTT. This encodes CASSPQHTMNTEAFF.

The V gene is TRBV28, the J gene TRBJ1-5; 9 bases line up with TRBD1. Germline V gene sequence: CDR1 MDHEN, CDR2 SYDVKM. The V gene end was trimmed by 5 bases and the J gene end by 6 bases; junction bases not matched to a gene: 8. This CDR3 is 15 amino acids long. The CDR3 protein is CASSPFGTGIQPQHF. CDR3 DNA: TGTGCCAGCAGTCCCTTCGGGACAGGGATTCAGCCCCAGCATTTT.

This chain connects TRBV29-1 to TRBJ2-6, with 10 bases aligning to TRBD1. CDR1 and CDR2 (germline): SQVTM, ANQGSEA. The CDR3 runs 18 residues. The ends lost 7 bases at V and 0 bases at J; junction bases unmatched: 12. CDR3 DNA sequence: TGCAGCGCGGGAGGTCCGGGACAGGGGTACTCTGGGGCCAACGTCCTGACTTTC. This encodes CSAGGPGQGYSGANVLTF.

The chain couples TRBV5-1 to TRBJ2-7, with 12 bases lining up with TRBD2. Germline lookup yields CDR1 SGHRS and CDR2 YFSETQ. Trimming took 0 bases from V and 4 from J; bases not matched to a gene: 2. The CDR3 has 15 residues. This chain's CDR3 is CASSLALAGGYEQYF. The DNA of the CDR3 is TGCGCCAGCAGCTTGGCGCTAGCGGGAGGGTACGAGCAGTACTTC.

This clone showed up just a few times. The chain uses TRBV28 and TRBJ2-7; TRBD2 aligns across 8 bases. The germline V gene encodes CDR1 MDHEN and CDR2 SYDVKM. The V gene end was trimmed by 3 bases and the J gene end by 4 bases; junction bases not matched to a gene: 26. CDR3 length: 21 residues. In nucleotides, the CDR3 is TGTGCCAGCAGTTTGTGGAGGAAACAGGGCCTAACGGGAGGGCCAAGGTACGAGCAGTACTTC. Residues: CASSLWRKQGLTGGPRYEQYF.

In its sample, this clone was seen a few times. The genes are TRBV7-9 and TRBJ2-7, with 11 positions matching TRBD1. The J segment lost 3 bases and the V segment lost 3 bases, leaving 4 bases of the junction unmatched. Germline CDR1 reads SEHNR; CDR2 reads FQNEAQ (reference sequence). The CDR3 runs to 15 residues. Here the CDR3 reads CASSFRTGGSYEQYF. The CDR3 region has the DNA TGTGCCAGCAGCTTTCGGACAGGGGGCAGCTACGAGCAGTACTTC.

The rearrangement joins TRBV27 to TRBJ2-5; tentatively, D is TRBD1 (5 bases). Trimming took off 2 bases at V and 7 bases at J, with 14 bases between the two ends. Germline V lookup: CDR1 MNHEY, CDR2 SMNVEV (reference sequence). This CDR3 spans 14 amino acids. CDR3 amino acids: CASSLRSTTGTQYF. For the CDR3, the DNA is TGTGCCAGCAGTTTAAGGAGCACCACAGGGACCCAGTACTTC.

A word on this clone: A junction end diverges from the germline sequence, so it may reflect a read error. This chain connects TRBV28 to TRBJ2-7, with 9 nucleotides matching TRBD1. The germline CDR1 and CDR2 sequences are MDHEN and SYDVKM. The CDR3 covers 12 residues. The CDR3 loop is CASRTGTGLLGF. CDR3 bases: TGTGCCAGCAGAACCGGGACAGGGCTCCTTGGCTTC.

The rearrangement joins TRBV2 to TRBJ1-2; no definite D call. With 3 bases removed from V and 0 bases from J, the gap between germline ends came to 5 bases. The CDR3 has 13 amino acids. CDR1 SNHLY and CDR2 FYNNEI come from the germline V gene. The CDR3 protein is CASSERANYGYTF. CDR3 in DNA: TGTGCCAGCAGTGAGCGGGCTAACTATGGCTACACCTTC.

This clone turned up a few times. The J gene is TRBJ2-2, the V gene TRBV5-1; D not resolved. CDR3 length: 14 amino acids. Germline V gene data show CDR1 as SGHRS and CDR2 as YFSETQ. Trimming stripped 0 bases from V and 0 bases from J, with 3 bases between. In nucleotides, the CDR3 is TGCGCCAGCAGCTTGGCGGCGAACACCGGGGAGCTGTTTTTT. It is translated as CASSLAANTGELFF.